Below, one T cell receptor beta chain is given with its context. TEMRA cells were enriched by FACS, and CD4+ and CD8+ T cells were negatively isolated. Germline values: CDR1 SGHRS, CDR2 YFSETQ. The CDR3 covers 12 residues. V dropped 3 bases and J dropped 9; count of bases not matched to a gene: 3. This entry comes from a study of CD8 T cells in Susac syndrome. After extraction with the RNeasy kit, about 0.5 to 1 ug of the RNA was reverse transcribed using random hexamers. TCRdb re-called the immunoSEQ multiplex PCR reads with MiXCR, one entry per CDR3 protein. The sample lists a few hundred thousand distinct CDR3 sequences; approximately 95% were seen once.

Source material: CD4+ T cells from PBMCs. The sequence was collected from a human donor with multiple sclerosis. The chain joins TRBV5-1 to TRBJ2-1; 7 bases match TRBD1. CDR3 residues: CASSSDRVEQFF. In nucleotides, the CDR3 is TGCGCCAGCAGCTCCGACAGGGTTGAGCAGTTCTTC.